The clone carrying this T cell receptor (beta chain) was observed a handful of times. The target antigen is unknown. These data belong to a study of cytomegalovirus exposure and HLA in healthy donors. Study outcomes and limitations: The study reported that TCR beta sequences accurately predicted HLA-A and HLA-B alleles in most subjects.

Germline V gene lookup returns CDR1 SNHLY and CDR2 FYNNEI. V was pared by 4 bases and J by 2 bases, with 4 bases of the junction left unmatched. The CDR3 loop spans 15 amino acids. The PCR used 60 Vbeta and 13 Jbeta primers. Method: immunoSEQ multiplex PCR; TCRdb's copy keeps in-frame clones and lacks some. The repertoire holds about 140,000 clones, with roughly three fifths as singletons. This TCR derives from a woman in her sixties in good health and CMV-seronegative. The material sequenced was PBMCs. The chain carries TRBV2 and TRBJ2-1; TRBD2 matches at 8 bases. CDR3 amino acids: CASSGSGGAYNEQFF. CDR3 in DNA: TGTGCCAGCAGTGGATCGGGGGGGGCCTACAATGAGCAGTTCTTC.